The sequence of this TCR beta chain was determined in a study of T cells after yellow fever vaccination. Across the study: The fractions with low cell numbers were processed using SMART-Seq v4 Ultra Low Input. Findings of the study overall: Reappearance after the booster was seen for most primary-vaccination clones, at 95% to 98% CD4 and around 90% CD8.

This clonotype was observed at least ten times. Its antigen remains unknown. CDR1 is SEHNR, CDR2 FQNEAQ, per germline (reference sequence). This CDR3 has 14 amino acids. The trim removed 6 bases at V and 0 bases at J, leaving 4 bases unmatched. MiXCR was run by TCRdb on the 5' RACE reads, yielding one entry per CDR3 protein. Of about 29,000 distinct CDR3 sequences listed, about 5% are singletons. The chain combines TRBV7-9 with TRBJ2-7, with TRBD1 identical over 8 bases. This TCR came from a man under 40 who received the YFV17D yellow fever vaccine. Sequencing was performed on CD8+ T cells sorted from PBMCs, taken 10 days after the yellow fever booster vaccination. The chain's CDR3 is CASRTGQDSYEQYF. CDR3 nucleotides: TGTGCCAGCAGGACGGGACAGGACTCCTACGAGCAGTACTTC.